The 28 T cell receptor beta chains below come from one sample, sequenced in a study of T cell changes during pregnancy in multiple sclerosis. TCRdb keeps only in-frame clones here, not all; method: immunoSEQ multiplex PCR. The table records 70,000 to 90,000 clones, 91% of them present only once. This specimen was PBMCs, taken in the first trimester of pregnancy. The receptors here all came from a female donor in good health, serving as a control in a pregnancy study. Some clones in this sample may be carry-over from other donors' samples.

J is TRBJ2-2 and V is TRBV11-3, with D unresolved. The V gene lost 5 bases and the J gene lost 0 bases, with 13 bases spanning the gap. CDR3 length: 16 amino acids. The germline V gene has CDR1 SGHNT and CDR2 YENEEA. The CDR3 spells CASSPSSNANTGELFF. In DNA, the CDR3 is TGTGCCAGCAGCCCATCCTCTAACGCGAACACCGGGGAGCTGTTTTTT.

The chain recombines TRBV6-5 with TRBJ1-1; D is perhaps TRBD1 (5 bases). Trimming shortened V by 5 bases and J by 1 base, and 8 bases separated the two germline ends. The CDR3 spans 13 residues. Germline values: CDR1 MNHEY, CDR2 SVGAGI. The CDR3: CASSRQRNTEAFF. CDR3 DNA sequence: TGTGCCAGCAGTAGACAGAGGAACACTGAAGCTTTCTTT.

CDR3 loop: CSVEDLGGTGGYQETQYF. As DNA, the CDR3 is TGCAGCGTTGAAGATCTCGGTGGGACAGGGGGGTACCAAGAGACCCAGTACTTC. The chain is built from TRBV29-1 and TRBJ2-5; 11 nucleotides align to TRBD1. The germline gives CDR1 SQVTM, CDR2 ANQGSEA. This CDR3 is 18 amino acids long. The V segment lost 0 bases and the J segment 0 bases; nucleotides outside the gene matches: 9.

V is TRBV7-6 and J is TRBJ2-7; 8 bases are a match to TRBD2. V lost 5 bases to trimming and J lost 2 bases; unmatched junction nucleotides: 5. This CDR3 spans 14 amino acids. CDR1 is SGHVS and CDR2 is FNYEAQ in the germline V gene. This chain's CDR3 is CASSARGGTYEQYF. CDR3 coding DNA: TGTGCCAGCAGCGCCCGGGGGGGTACCTACGAGCAGTACTTC.

V usage is TRBV10-2 and J usage is TRBJ2-3; 9 nucleotides agree with TRBD2. The CDR3 runs to 17 residues. V dropped 6 bases and J dropped 5; count of bases not matched to a gene: 15. Germline V gives CDR1 WSHSY, CDR2 SAAADI. As DNA, the CDR3 is TGCGCCAGCAGGCGCGCGCGGGCGGGAGGGCCTCAAGATACGCAGTATTTT. This encodes CASRRARAGGPQDTQYF.

The chain recombines TRBV6-1 with TRBJ2-1; weak D call: TRBD2 (6 bases). The CDR3 has 16 residues. V gave up 2 bases and J gave up 3 bases, with 14 bases separating them. Germline V gives CDR1 MNHNS, CDR2 SASEGT. The CDR3 DNA follows: TGTGCCAGCAGTGAATTTCCCGGGAGTGACTACAATGAGCAGTTCTTC. This gives the protein CASSEFPGSDYNEQFF.

This chain uses TRBV11-2 with TRBJ2-1; 10 bases map to TRBD2. Germline CDR1 reads SGHAT; CDR2 reads FQNNGV. CDR3 length: 17 residues. V gave up 3 bases and J gave up 9 bases; unmatched junction bases: 14. The CDR3 DNA reads TGTGCCAGCAGCTTTAAAAAGCGGGGGGGCGACGGGGTTGAGCAGTTCTTC. Translated: CASSFKKRGGDGVEQFF.

This chain connects TRBV4-1 to TRBJ2-1; D is possibly TRBD1 (5 bases). From germline, CDR1 is MGHRA and CDR2 YSYEKL. This CDR3 is built from 17 residues. Trimming left V 1 base short and J 2 bases short, with 15 bases between. The CDR3 is CASSQGASGQAYNEQFF. Written as DNA, the CDR3 is TGCGCCAGCAGCCAAGGCGCCTCCGGACAAGCCTACAATGAGCAGTTCTTC.

The CDR3 sequence: CASSTLEGLVNSPLHF. Here the CDR3 DNA reads TGTGCCAGCAGCACCTTAGAGGGTTTAGTGAATTCACCCCTCCACTTT. This sequence joins TRBV5-6 and TRBJ1-6, with no clear D. Germline values: CDR1 SGHDT, CDR2 YYEEEE. V lost 4 bases, J lost 7 bases, and 18 bases lay in between. The CDR3 is made up of 16 amino acids.

DNA for the CDR3: TGTGCCAGCAGTCCGCCGGGCGGGAGCTCCTACAATGAGCAGTTCTTC. Amino acid sequence: CASSPPGGSSYNEQFF. The J gene is TRBJ2-1, the V gene TRBV27; 7 nucleotides match TRBD2. The CDR3 loop spans 16 amino acids. Germline CDR1 and CDR2: MNHEY and SMNVEV (reference sequence). With V trimmed by 5 bases and J by 0 bases, 7 bases remained unmatched.

V gene TRBV19 combines with J gene TRBJ1-3; perhaps TRBD1 as D (6 bases). Trimming shortened V by 9 bases and J by 1 base, and 10 bases separated the two germline ends. The CDR3 loop spans 13 amino acids. The germline gives CDR1 LNHDA, CDR2 SQIVND (reference sequence). The CDR3 here is CARGRGSGNTIYF. For the CDR3, the DNA is TGTGCCAGGGGCAGGGGTTCTGGAAACACCATATATTTT.

This clone was detected many times. Other DNA sequences from this sample encode an identical CDR3 as well. This chain connects TRBV21-1 to TRBJ2-7; TRBD1, the table's D call, lacks a check against the DNA. TRBV21-1 counts as a pseudogene. This CDR3 is 12 amino acids long. This CDR3 is CASSKDTYEQYF. The CDR3 DNA reads as TGTGCCAGCAGCAAAGACACCTACGAGCAGTACTTC.

The rearrangement uses TRBV28 and TRBJ1-1, with D possibly matching TRBD1 (5 bases). The CDR3 loop spans 15 amino acids. Germline assignment: CDR1 MDHEN and CDR2 SYDVKM. The V and J ends lost 5 bases and 7 bases respectively, with 20 bases between them. The CDR3 DNA sequence: TGTGCCAGCAGTGGGGCGGAGGGAGGGGCAATTGAAGCTTTCTTT. It yields the protein CASSGAEGGAIEAFF.

This clone showed up just a few times. The gene calls are TRBV4-2 and TRBJ1-5; D is uncertain. V was clipped by 0 bases and J by 1 base, with 7 bases between them. This CDR3 spans 15 amino acids. Germline CDR1 reads LGHNA; CDR2 reads YNFKEQ. The CDR3 region has the DNA TGTGCCAGCAGCCAAGAGCGAAGCAGCAATCAGCCCCAGCATTTT. Its translation is CASSQERSSNQPQHF.

This chain uses TRBV5-1 with TRBJ1-4; 8 bases map to TRBD1. From germline, CDR1 is SGHRS and CDR2 YFSETQ. CDR3 length: 16 residues. With 4 bases clipped from V and 7 bases from J, the junction kept 12 bases outside the gene matches. The CDR3 region has the DNA TGCGCCAGCAGCCCCTCTTCCCGACAGGGGAGTGAAAAACTGTTTTTT. It translates to CASSPSSRQGSEKLFF.

The V call is TRBV28, the J call TRBJ1-3, with a possible D match to TRBD1 (6 bases). The CDR3 covers 16 residues. V gave up 5 bases and J gave up 2 bases, with 16 bases separating them. Germline V lookup: CDR1 MDHEN, CDR2 SYDVKM. The CDR3 spells CASSRYRELAGNTIYF. The CDR3 bases are TGTGCCAGCAGTCGATACAGGGAACTGGCTGGAAACACCATATATTTT.

The chain employs TRBV6-5 and TRBJ2-1; unclear D gene. The CDR3 has 15 residues. Trimming pared 0 bases from V and 4 bases from J, leaving 10 bases between. CDR1 and CDR2 (germline): MNHEY, SVGAGI. CDR3 DNA: TGTGCCAGCAGTTACTCGTCTGACGGGTACAATGAGCAGTTCTTC. As protein: CASSYSSDGYNEQFF.

The chain couples TRBV11-2 to TRBJ1-2; D perhaps matches TRBD1 (5 bases). V lost 5 bases and J 3 bases, leaving 13 bases between the germline ends. There are 14 residues in the CDR3. Germline V gene sequence: CDR1 SGHAT, CDR2 FQNNGV. CDR3 DNA sequence: TGTGCCAGCAGCCCGGACACCTTGGACTATGGCTACACCTTC. As protein: CASSPDTLDYGYTF. The whole variable domain, remainder taken from reference TRBV11-2 and TRBJ1-2, is EAGVAQSPRYKIIEKRQSVAFWCNPISGHATLYWYQQILGQGPKLLIQFQNNGVVDDSQLPKDRFSAERLKGVDSTLKIQPAKLEDSAVYLCASSPDTLDYGYTFGSGTRLTVV.

V is TRBV6-1 and J is TRBJ1-1; a weak D match, TRBD1 (5 bases). The V and J ends lost 1 base and 8 bases respectively, with 11 bases between them. From germline, CDR1 is MNHNS and CDR2 SASEGT. The CDR3 runs to 13 residues. Written as DNA, the CDR3 is TGTGCCAGCAGTGAAGACGGGGGATTGGAAGCTTTCTTT. It is translated as CASSEDGGLEAFF.

V is TRBV4-1 and J is TRBJ2-1; 9 nucleotides align to TRBD2. The CDR3 contains 17 residues. Germline CDR1 and CDR2: MGHRA and YSYEKL. Losses at the gene ends were 1 base for V and 3 bases for J; bases not matched to a gene: 7. The CDR3 spells CASSQGLISGSYNEQFF. CDR3 in DNA: TGCGCCAGCAGCCAAGGATTGATTAGCGGGAGCTACAATGAGCAGTTCTTC.

The chain uses TRBV29-1 and TRBJ1-1; tentative D call: TRBD1 (5 bases). Trimming cost V 5 bases and J 1 base, with 11 bases left between them. Germline V gene sequence: CDR1 SQVTM, CDR2 ANQGSEA. This CDR3 is 13 amino acids long. The CDR3 DNA follows: TGCAGCGTTCGCGACAGTGGGAACACTGAAGCTTTCTTT. It yields the protein CSVRDSGNTEAFF. Variable domain in full (rest from reference TRBV29-1 and TRBJ1-1): SAVISQKPSRDICQRGTSLTIQCQVDSQVTMMFWYRQQPGQSLTLIATANQGSEATYESGFVIDKFPISRPNLTFSTLTVSNMSPEDSSIYLCSVRDSGNTEAFFGQGTRLTVV.

In nucleotides, the CDR3 is TGCGCCAGCAGCCAAGTTGGGCAGAGCACAGATACGCAGTATTTT. Protein: CASSQVGQSTDTQYF. The V gene is TRBV4-1, the J gene TRBJ2-3; D remains ambiguous. CDR1 is MGHRA and CDR2 is YSYEKL in the germline V gene. V was cut by 1 base and J by 0 bases, with 8 bases left in between. CDR3 length: 15 residues.

J is TRBJ1-1 and V is TRBV7-9; TRBD1 matches 12 bases. The CDR3 extends over 14 amino acids. Germline V gives CDR1 SEHNR, CDR2 FQNEAQ (reference sequence). After removal of 5 bases from V and 7 bases from J, the junction contained 5 bases not matched to a gene. This chain's CDR3 is CASSAGQGAGEAFF. For the CDR3, the DNA is TGTGCCAGCAGCGCGGGACAGGGGGCTGGTGAAGCTTTCTTT.

V is TRBV29-1 and J is TRBJ2-5, with TRBD2 matching 10 bases. The CDR3 contains 19 residues. The germline CDR1 and CDR2 sequences are SQVTM and ANQGSEA. With 7 bases clipped from V and 0 bases from J, the junction kept 20 bases outside the gene matches. DNA for the CDR3: TGCAGCGCTGAGGTAGGGGCTCGGCTAGCGGGGGAGTACCAAGAGACCCAGTACTTC. Translation: CSAEVGARLAGEYQETQYF.

The V and J genes are TRBV19 and TRBJ1-3; D is ambiguous. The CDR3 totals 15 residues. Trimming shortened V by 3 bases and J by 2 bases, and 11 bases separated the two germline ends. CDR1 is LNHDA, CDR2 SQIVND, per germline (reference sequence). The CDR3 DNA reads TGTGCCAGTAGTATTATCGGGGATACTGGAAACACCATATATTTT. It specifies CASSIIGDTGNTIYF. Variable domain in full (rest from reference TRBV19 and TRBJ1-3): DGGITQSPKYLFRKEGQNVTLSCEQNLNHDAMYWYRQDPGQGLRLIYYSQIVNDFQKGDIAEGYSVSREKKESFPLTVTSAQKNPTAFYLCASSIIGDTGNTIYFGEGSWLTVV.

This clone was recorded once. The J gene is TRBJ1-1, the V gene TRBV7-2; D is undetermined. The CDR3 is 12 amino acids. From germline, CDR1 is SGHTA and CDR2 FQGNSA. V lost 1 base and J 7 bases, leaving 7 bases between the germline ends. The CDR3: CASSLVGLEAFF. In DNA, the CDR3 is TGTGCCAGCAGCTTAGTGGGCCTTGAAGCTTTCTTT.

The chain couples TRBV19 to TRBJ2-6; unclear D gene. The germline V gene encodes CDR1 LNHDA and CDR2 SQIVND (reference sequence). The CDR3 loop spans 16 amino acids. The germline V and J ends were trimmed by 7 bases and 0 bases, with 13 bases remaining between them. The CDR3 DNA is TGTGCCAGTAATCCAGGTCTTTCCTCTGGGGCCAACGTCCTGACTTTC. Translated: CASNPGLSSGANVLTF.

The rearrangement joins TRBV30 to TRBJ1-1, with 7 bases identical to TRBD1. Germline V gene lookup returns CDR1 GTSNPN and CDR2 SVGIG (reference sequence). This CDR3 has 13 amino acids. Unmatched junction bases numbered 5, after V lost 0 bases and J lost 7 bases. In DNA form, the CDR3 reads TGTGCCTGGAGTGTAACAGGGGCCGATGAAGCTTTCTTT. Protein product: CAWSVTGADEAFF.